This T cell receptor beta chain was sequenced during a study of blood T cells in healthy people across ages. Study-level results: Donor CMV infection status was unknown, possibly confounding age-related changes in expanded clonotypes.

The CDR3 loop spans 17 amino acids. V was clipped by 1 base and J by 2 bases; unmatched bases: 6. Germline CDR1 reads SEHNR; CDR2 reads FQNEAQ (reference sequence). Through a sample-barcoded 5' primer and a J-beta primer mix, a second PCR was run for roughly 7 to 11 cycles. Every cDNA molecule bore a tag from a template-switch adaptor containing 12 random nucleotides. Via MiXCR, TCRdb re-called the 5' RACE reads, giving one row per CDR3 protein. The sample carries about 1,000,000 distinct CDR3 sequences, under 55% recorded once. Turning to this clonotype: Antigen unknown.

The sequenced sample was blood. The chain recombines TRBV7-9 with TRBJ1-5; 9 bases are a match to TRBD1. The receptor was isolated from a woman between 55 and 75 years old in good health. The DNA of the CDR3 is TGTGCCAGCAGCTTAGTGGACAGGGGAGTAGGCAATCAGCCCCAGCATTTT. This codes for CASSLVDRGVGNQPQHF.